This TCR beta chain is drawn from a study of cytomegalovirus exposure and HLA in healthy donors. The PCR was carried out with 60 Vbeta primers and 13 Jbeta primers. Assay: immunoSEQ multiplex PCR; the TCRdb copy retains only in-frame clones and omits some. Among around 110,000 clones listed, 9.5% were seen once. General study findings and limits: Some V segments, including TRBV6-2 and TRBV6-3, were excluded as indistinguishable. A later analysis revealed that TCR association rates differed between HLA loci, peaking at DRB1 and bottoming out at HLA-C.

Germline CDR1 MNHNY, CDR2 SVGAGI (reference sequence). With 6 bases clipped from V and 7 bases from J, the junction kept 6 bases outside the gene matches. CDR3 length equals 14 residues. Details on this clone: Its antigen is not identified.

Sequencing input: PBMCs. The rearrangement uses TRBV6-6 and TRBJ1-6; TRBD1 matches at 7 bases. The TCR was taken from a young man in good health and CMV-seronegative. CDR3 sequence (DNA): TGTGCCAGCAGGGCCCGGGACAGAAATTCACCCCTCCACTTT. It is translated as CASRARDRNSPLHF.